These 10 T cell receptor beta chains came from one sample sequenced in a study of Ad26.COV2.S vaccination and SARS-CoV-2 variants. Treatment denoted: 15 to 20 received Ad26.COV2.S at low or high dose, single or two shots; about 5 received placebo; per-sample allocation not given. Samples were taken on day 63 after the first vaccine or placebo injection. Sequencing used immunoSEQ multiplex PCR; TCRdb keeps in-frame clones, though not all of them. Of roughly 510,000 clones listed, 87% are singletons. This sample comprised peripheral blood, obtained in a trial of Ad26.COV2.S vaccine versus placebo. The receptors here all came from a person between 18 and 59 years old who received the Ad26.COV2.S COVID-19 vaccine or a placebo.

The CDR3 nucleotides read TGCGCCAGCAGCTCCGTTGGGGTAGCGGGAGGGCCGAGTCAGACCCAGTACTTC. It yields the protein CASSSVGVAGGPSQTQYF. The chain is built from TRBV5-1 and TRBJ2-5, with 11 bases aligning to TRBD2. This CDR3 comprises 18 residues. Losses at the gene ends were 3 bases for V and 6 bases for J; bases not matched to a gene: 16. Germline-derived CDR1 and CDR2 are SGHRS and YFSETQ.

This rearrangement joins TRBV2 to TRBJ2-1; possible D gene TRBD2, 5 bases. The CDR3 runs to 13 residues. Trimming removed 4 bases at V and 8 bases at J, with 12 bases between. Per the germline V gene, CDR1 is SNHLY and CDR2 is FYNNEI. In nucleotides, the CDR3 is TGTGCCAGCAGTGCCACTAGTTTGGATGAGCAGTTCTTC. This codes for CASSATSLDEQFF.

This chain uses TRBV10-3 with TRBJ2-3; a possible D gene is TRBD2 (5 bases). V was clipped by 4 bases and J by 6 bases, with 11 bases between them. The CDR3 loop spans 13 amino acids. Germline V lookup: CDR1 ENHRY, CDR2 SYGVKD. The CDR3 sequence is CAISAGSADTQYF. In nucleotides, the CDR3 is TGTGCCATCAGTGCGGGTAGCGCGGATACGCAGTATTTT.

This clone was detected only once. This rearrangement joins TRBV9 to TRBJ1-2, with no clear D. The V and J ends lost 0 bases and 8 bases respectively, with 11 bases between them. The CDR3 has 13 residues. CDR1 is SGDLS and CDR2 is YYNGEE in the germline V gene. The CDR3 protein is CASSVVHNGGYTF. In nucleotides, the CDR3 is TGTGCCAGCAGCGTAGTACACAACGGGGGCTACACCTTC. Looking up the rest from reference TRBV9 and TRBJ1-2 gives the full variable domain: DSGVTQTPKHLITATGQRVTLRCSPRSGDLSVYWYQQSLDQGLQFLIQYYNGEERAKGNILERFSAQQFPDLHSELNLSSLELGDSALYFCASSVVHNGGYTFGSGTRLTVV.

This chain uses TRBV29-1 with TRBJ2-2; D is uncertain. The CDR3 covers 14 residues. Trimming shortened V by 5 bases and J by 3 bases, and 13 bases separated the two germline ends. The V gene's germline CDR1 is SQVTM and CDR2 ANQGSEA. The chain's CDR3 is CSVRTDTYTGELFF. CDR3 DNA sequence: TGCAGCGTTCGGACCGACACGTACACCGGGGAGCTGTTTTTT.

This rearrangement joins TRBV19 to TRBJ1-2; 9 bases are a match to TRBD1. Germline V CDR1 and CDR2: LNHDA, SQIVND (reference sequence). Trimming at V came to 3 bases and at J to 7 bases, leaving 18 bases not matched to a gene. The CDR3 totals 18 residues. The CDR3 coding sequence is TGTGCCAGTAGTATGGGACCGGGACAGGGAGCCCGAGGAACTGGCTACACCTTC. Amino acids: CASSMGPGQGARGTGYTF.

The chain has TRBV5-1 and TRBJ2-6; no definite D call. The germline CDR1 and CDR2 sequences are SGHRS and YFSETQ. The CDR3 length is 16 residues. V gave up 2 bases and J gave up 0 bases, with 9 bases separating them. CDR3 residues: CASSFQVTSGANVLTF. The CDR3 nucleotides read TGCGCCAGCAGCTTTCAGGTAACCTCTGGGGCCAACGTCCTGACTTTC.

This rearrangement joins TRBV18 to TRBJ1-6, with D possibly being TRBD1 (5 bases). Trimming left V 6 bases short and J 10 bases short, with 13 bases between. Looked up from germline, CDR1 is KGHSH and CDR2 is LQKENI. The CDR3 spans 13 residues. CDR3 loop: CASSPGVWSPLHF. CDR3 DNA: TGTGCCAGCTCGCCGGGGGTGTGGTCACCCCTCCACTTT. Drawing the rest from reference TRBV18 and TRBJ1-6, the complete variable domain is NAGVMQNPRHLVRRRGQEARLRCSPMKGHSHVYWYRQLPEEGLKFMVYLQKENIIDESGMPKERFSAEFPKEGPSILRIQQVVRGDSAAYFCASSPGVWSPLHFGNGTRLTVT.

The chain links TRBV4-2 to TRBJ2-7, with D possibly called TRBD1 or TRBD2 (5 bases each). The V end was cut by 0 bases, the J end by 1 base, with 10 bases between. Germline CDR1 reads LGHNA; CDR2 reads YNFKEQ. This CDR3 comprises 15 residues. CDR3 protein: CASSQEGDGSYEQYF. DNA of the CDR3: TGTGCCAGCAGCCAAGAGGGGGACGGTTCCTACGAGCAGTACTTC.

V gene TRBV7-2 combines with J gene TRBJ2-1; TRBD1 is a possible D gene (6 bases). Germline V gene data show CDR1 as SGHTA and CDR2 as FQGNSA. CDR3 length: 16 amino acids. Trimming removed 1 base at V and 2 bases at J, with 12 bases between. The CDR3 region is CASSLVSGAPYNEQFF. As DNA, the CDR3 is TGTGCCAGCAGCTTAGTATCAGGGGCCCCCTACAATGAGCAGTTCTTC.